This is a list of T cell receptor beta chains from one sample in a study of CD8 T cells in ankylosing spondylitis. From the 5' RACE reads, TCRdb called clonotypes with MiXCR, one entry per CDR3 protein. This sample has around 490,000 distinct CDR3 sequences; 5.3% occur once, and the top ten carry under 4.5%. Sequencing was carried out using blood, either unsorted or a sorted T cell fraction (not recorded which). These receptors were collected from a male donor with ankylosing spondylitis. CDR3s include the opening cysteine and the closing phenylalanine or tryptophan. D genes are given only for firm matches. Not every row has a clone size; where given, it reads once, few, many or a size class.

j_gene	d_gene	v_gene	abundance	CDR3nt	CDR3aa
TRBJ2-1	TRBD1	TRBV20-1	many	TGCAGTGCAAGAACGGGACAGTTTTACAATGAGCAGTTCTTC	CSARTGQFYNEQFF
TRBJ2-3	.	TRBV5-1	many	TGCGCCAGCTCCCCCCCAAGTAGCACAGATACGCAGTATTTT	CASSPPSSTDTQYF
TRBJ2-1	TRBD2	TRBV19	.	TGTGCCAGTAGTACCACTAGCGGGAGGGCCGATGAGCAGTTCTTC	CASSTTSGRADEQFF
TRBJ1-2	.	TRBV7-9	many	TGTGCCAGCAGCTTAGAAAAGTATGGCTACACCTTC	CASSLEKYGYTF
TRBJ2-3	TRBD1	TRBV5-4	many	TGTGCCAGCAGCTCCCAGGGGGCGGAAGATACGCAGTATTTT	CASSSQGAEDTQYF
TRBJ2-7	TRBD2	TRBV7-2	many	TGTGCCAGCAGTAACAGACTAGCGGGTCCCTACGAGCAGTACTTC	CASSNRLAGPYEQYF
TRBJ1-3	.	TRBV7-2	many	TGTGCCAGCAGCCTGGGACCGTTCTCTGGAAACACCATATATTTT	CASSLGPFSGNTIYF
TRBJ1-1	.	TRBV28	many	TGTGCCAGCAGTCTTCAGTGGAACACTGAAGCTTTCTTT	CASSLQWNTEAFF
TRBJ1-1	.	TRBV7-2	.	TGTGCCAGCAGTCACCCAGGGTTCCTGAACACTGAAGCTTTCTTT	CASSHPGFLNTEAFF
TRBJ2-1	TRBD2	TRBV20-1	many	TGCAGTGCTACCTCTGGACTAGCGGGAGGGGATGAGCAGTTCTTC	CSATSGLAGGDEQFF
TRBJ2-5	.	TRBV20-1	few	TGCAGTGCTCTCCCGGGGACTCCATTTTCAGAGACCCAGTACTTC	CSALPGTPFSETQYF
TRBJ2-3	.	TRBV19	few	TGTGCCAGTAGAAGGGGGGCAAGCACAGATACGCAGTATTTT	CASRRGASTDTQYF
TRBJ1-1	.	TRBV20-1	many	TGCAGTGCTCGAGACACCTACACTGAAGCTTTCTTT	CSARDTYTEAFF
TRBJ2-7	.	TRBV7-2	many	TGTGCCAGCAGTCCTACCGGGACTCCTGACTACGAGCAGTACTTC	CASSPTGTPDYEQYF
TRBJ2-5	.	TRBV29-1	many	TGCAGCGTTGAAGAGGGGATAAAGACCCAGTACTTC	CSVEEGIKTQYF
TRBJ1-1	.	TRBV29-1	few	TGCAGCGTTGATAAGCGGGGGCGAGCTTATGGCACTGAAGCTTTCTTT	CSVDKRGRAYGTEAFF
TRBJ1-1	.	TRBV20-1	many	TGCAGTGCTAGAGACCGGATGAACACTGAAGCTTTCTTT	CSARDRMNTEAFF
TRBJ1-1	.	TRBV11-2	many	TGTGCCAGCAGCTCCCAATGGGGGGGTGGCACTGAAGCTTTCTTT	CASSSQWGGGTEAFF
TRBJ2-1	.	TRBV7-9	many	TGTGCCAGCAGCGGTCGGCATGAGCAGTTCTTC	CASSGRHEQFF
TRBJ1-1	.	TRBV6-5	many	TGTGCCAGCAGTTACGTTCCAGGGGAACTGAACACTGAAGCTTTCTTT	CASSYVPGELNTEAFF
TRBJ2-5	.	TRBV15	many	TGTGCCACCAGCAGAGATCCGGCCCAAGAGACCCAGTACTTC	CATSRDPAQETQYF
TRBJ2-2	TRBD1	TRBV5-1	many	TGCGCCAGCAGCCCTGGGACAGTATACACCGGGGAGCTGTTTTTT	CASSPGTVYTGELFF
TRBJ1-2	.	TRBV4-3	many	TGCGCCAGCAGCCAAGATCCCCGTGGGGGGCGCGAGAGTGGCTACACCTTC	CASSQDPRGGRESGYTF
TRBJ2-1	TRBD2	TRBV7-2	.	TGTGCCAGCAGCAGCCGGACTAGCGGGAAACGGGGCAATGAGCAGTTCTTC	CASSSRTSGKRGNEQFF
TRBJ2-1	TRBD2	TRBV6-5	.	TGTGCCAGCAGTTACACTATAGCGGGGCCCTACAATGAGCAGTTCTTC	CASSYTIAGPYNEQFF
TRBJ2-7	TRBD1	TRBV7-2	many	TGTGCCAGCAGTCACACGGACAGGACGTACGAGCAGTACTTC	CASSHTDRTYEQYF
TRBJ2-7	.	TRBV5-6	many	TGTGCCAGCAGCTTAAGGTCGGGGCTAGCGGAGCAGTACTTC	CASSLRSGLAEQYF
TRBJ1-2	.	TRBV7-9	few	TGTGCCAGCAGCTTTAACAGGGAAGTCCAAGAGAACTATGGCTACACCTTC	CASSFNREVQENYGYTF
TRBJ1-1	TRBD1	TRBV9	many	TGTGCCAGCAGCATCTCAGGGGGGACTGAAGCTTTCTTT	CASSISGGTEAFF
TRBJ2-2	.	TRBV6-5	many	TGTGCCAGCAGTTACCAGGCAGCAAACACCGGGGAGCTGTTTTTT	CASSYQAANTGELFF
TRBJ1-6	.	TRBV20-1	.	TGCAGTGCCAGGGCCTATAATTCACCCCTCCACTTT	CSARAYNSPLHF
TRBJ2-7	.	TRBV4-2	many	TGTGCCAGCAGCCAAGAACCCGGCAGGACCTACGAGCAGTACTTC	CASSQEPGRTYEQYF
TRBJ1-2	.	TRBV5-1	many	TGCGCCAGCAGCGATGCGGCTTATGGCTACACCTTC	CASSDAAYGYTF
TRBJ2-1	TRBD2	TRBV4-3	.	TGCGCCAGCAGCCACCCGGGACTAGCGGGAGTAGGGGAGCAGTTCTTC	CASSHPGLAGVGEQFF
TRBJ2-3	.	TRBV2	.	TGTGCCAACTCGGCGGGGGCAGCAGATACGCAGTATTTT	CANSAGAADTQYF
TRBJ2-7	.	TRBV21-1	many	TGTGCCAGCAGCTCCGAACCGAGACAGTCCTTCTACGAGCAGTACTTC	CASSSEPRQSFYEQYF
TRBJ2-1	.	TRBV5-1	many	TGCGCCAGCAGCTCACCATACCCACTGCCCAGCTCCTACAATGAGCAGTTCTTC	CASSSPYPLPSSYNEQFF
TRBJ1-2	.	TRBV4-3	.	TGCGCCAGCAGCCCTACTTCCCGGGGGTCAGGCTATGGCTACACCTTC	CASSPTSRGSGYGYTF
TRBJ1-1	.	TRBV5-1	many	TGCGCCAGCAGAACCCTACCTCGTGGGGTGACTGAAGCTTTCTTT	CASRTLPRGVTEAFF
TRBJ2-7	TRBD2	TRBV4-2	many	TGTGCCAGCAGCGGGAGCGGGAGGGCCCTCGAGCAGTACTTC	CASSGSGRALEQYF
TRBJ2-1	.	TRBV29-1	many	TGCAGCGTTGAGCTTTTGGGCGATGAGCAGTTCTTC	CSVELLGDEQFF
TRBJ1-5	.	TRBV6-2/TRBV6-3	.	TGTGCCAGCAGTCCACCGGGTCTCGATCAGCCCCAGCATTTT	CASSPPGLDQPQHF
TRBJ1-5	.	TRBV20-1	many	TGCAGTGCTAGAGACTTCACCGGGGGTAGCAATCAGCCCCAGCATTTT	CSARDFTGGSNQPQHF
TRBJ1-5	.	TRBV25-1	many	TGTGCCAGCAGTGACAGTTTTAGCAATCAGCCCCAGCATTTT	CASSDSFSNQPQHF
TRBJ2-1	.	TRBV9	many	TGTGCCAGCAGCGTAGTGGGGACCCCCTCCTACAATGAGCAGTTCTTC	CASSVVGTPSYNEQFF
TRBJ2-7	.	TRBV20-1	many	TGCAGTGCTAGACCGGGACTCAGCTCCTACGAGCAGTACTTC	CSARPGLSSYEQYF
TRBJ1-2	.	TRBV7-2	many	TGTGCCAGCAGCTTAGTGGACTCGGGGGGCTACACCTTC	CASSLVDSGGYTF
TRBJ1-2	TRBD1	TRBV12-3/TRBV12-4	many	TGTGCCAGCAGTTTCATGGACAGGCTGAACTATGGCTACACCTTC	CASSFMDRLNYGYTF
TRBJ1-1	.	TRBV9	many	TGTGCCAGCAGCGTAGGGGGAAAAACTGAAGCTTTCTTT	CASSVGGKTEAFF
TRBJ2-4	TRBD2	TRBV20-1	many	TGCAGTGCTAGCGGGGGGGGCTTGGGCAAAAACATTCAGTACTTC	CSASGGGLGKNIQYF
TRBJ2-3	TRBD2	TRBV27	.	TGTGCCAGCAGTTTAAGTCTCCGGGGGGGTTTCACAGATACGCAGTATTTT	CASSLSLRGGFTDTQYF
TRBJ2-1	.	TRBV11-3	.	TGTGCCAGCAGCTCAAGACAGGACCCCTACAATGAGCAGTTCTTC	CASSSRQDPYNEQFF
TRBJ2-1	.	TRBV9	many	TGTGCCAGCAGCGTAGGGGGGACGGACAATGAGCAGTTCTTC	CASSVGGTDNEQFF
TRBJ2-7	TRBD2	TRBV6-2/TRBV6-3	many	TGTGCCACCCATGAGCCAGCGGGGGCCTACGAGCAGTACTTC	CATHEPAGAYEQYF
TRBJ2-1	.	TRBV5-1	many	TGCGCCAGCAGCTTTGGAGGAGATTTCTACAATGAGCAGTTCTTC	CASSFGGDFYNEQFF